Presented here are 2 T cell receptor beta chains from one specimen sequenced in a study of tumor-infiltrating lymphocytes in primary liver carcinoma. Using a constant-region primer together with ProtoScript II reverse transcriptase, TCR beta cDNA was made from around 0.55 ug of total RNA. Three nested multiplex PCR rounds, a slightly modified ARM-PCR method, built the TCR beta libraries. The first two PCR rounds used TRBV1-TRBV30 primers with a Cbeta primer, roughly 10 cycles each. TCRdb ran MiXCR on the multiplex PCR reads and lists one entry per CDR3 protein. The table records 300,000 to 400,000 distinct CDR3 sequences, approximately 65% of them present only once. The blood RNA (from unsorted whole blood) was obtained, and germline DNA was also extracted. Sequencing was performed on peripheral blood. All receptors derive from a man in his forties or fifties with primary liver carcinoma and hepatitis B virus infection.

The chain carries TRBV29-1 and TRBJ2-1; D remains ambiguous. V was cut by 6 bases and J by 10 bases, with 28 bases left in between. Germline values: CDR1 SQVTM, CDR2 ANQGSEA. This CDR3 has 16 residues. The CDR3 spells CSVATLWPWSRQEQFF. DNA of the CDR3: TGCAGCGTCGCTACGCTTTGGCCCTGGTCCCGTCAAGAGCAGTTCTTC.

This clonotype was counted ten times or more. The chain has TRBV10-3 and TRBJ2-2; D call uncertain. Germline CDR1 ENHRY, CDR2 SYGVKD. Trimming removed 0 bases at V and 0 bases at J, with 5 bases between. This CDR3 contains 15 residues. The CDR3 nucleotides read TGTGCCATCAGTGAGTCGTCAGCGAACACCGGGGAGCTGTTTTTT. The encoded protein is CAISESSANTGELFF.